This entry features one TCR beta chain sequence. This entry comes from a study of control samples from healthy donors and cancer patients. In germline, CDR1 is SGHVS, CDR2 FQNEAQ. V lost 1 base to trimming and J lost 3 bases, with 5 bases between them. The length of the CDR3 is 13 residues. Assay: immunoSEQ multiplex PCR; the TCRdb copy retains only in-frame clones and omits some. The sample holds over 85,000 clones; over 75% are singletons and the top ten take about 3.7%. This sequence joins TRBV7-8 and TRBJ2-3; no reliable D call. The receptor's source is an older woman with lung cancer. Sequenced: PBMCs. The DNA of the CDR3 is TGTGCCAGCAGCTTAGGCGGTACAGATACGCAGTATTTT. It specifies CASSLGGTDTQYF.